This record looks at one T cell receptor beta chain sequence and its context. Its antigen is unidentified. Other DNA sequences of this sample code for an identical CDR3. PCR involved 60 Vbeta and 13 Jbeta primers. Measured with immunoSEQ multiplex PCR; TCRdb has only the in-frame clones, and not every one. The sample contains fewer than 110,000 clones, approximately 74% of which appear only once. The data were taken from a study of cytomegalovirus exposure and HLA in healthy donors. On the study more broadly: Earlier work reported 117 million unique TCR beta sequences from 150 million to 200 million T cells.

Each of the donors was a healthy bone marrow donor. Study results and limitations: The dataset shows that most TCR sequences were rare, while some public TCRs occurred in many donors. TCR beta V segments were, for the most part, productive about 87% or about 30% of the time in an earlier analysis.

CDR1 and CDR2 (germline): SNHLY, FYNNEI. V lost 3 bases, J lost 0 bases, and 15 bases lay in between. The CDR3 is 18 amino acids. This chain links TRBV2 with TRBJ1-6; unclear D gene. The receptor was isolated from a woman aged 40 to 49 in good health and CMV-seronegative. The sample consisted of PBMCs. This CDR3 is CASSDPGGPSSYNSPLHF. The DNA of the CDR3 is TGTGCCAGCAGTGACCCGGGAGGGCCGAGCTCCTATAATTCACCCCTCCACTTT. Using reference TRBV2 and TRBJ1-6 for the parts outside the CDR3, the full variable domain is EPEVTQTPSHQVTQMGQEVILRCVPISNHLYFYWYRQILGQKVEFLVSFYNNEISEKSEIFDDQFSVERPDGSNFTLKIRSTKLEDSAMYFCASSDPGGPSSYNSPLHFGNGTRLTVT.